Sequencing of this T cell receptor beta chain was carried out in a study of blood T cell repertoires in COVID-19. Study background: The origin of the acute and convalescent COVID-19 samples was the United States, Italy and Spain. PBMCs, B-cell-depleted T cells, or T cells were the source of the cDNA or gDNA that made up the material.

A remark on this clone: The junction differs from germline at one of its ends, possibly a read error.

The germline gives CDR1 MDHEN, CDR2 SYDVKM. The CDR3 covers 14 residues. Authors' methods: It was from reference gene primer amplification that nucleated cell counts were estimated. TCRdb's table, derived via immunoSEQ multiplex PCR, lists solely in-frame clones and lacks some. V, J and clone size derive from that table, while D and trimming were established from the DNA sequence. Of roughly 200,000 clones detected, 81% appear once; the ten largest clones hold roughly 11%. Sequencing was performed on peripheral blood. V usage is TRBV28 and J usage is TRBJ2-3; maybe TRBD2 (5 bases). This sequence originates from a woman aged 35 to 49 with COVID-19, enrolled during active disease. CDR3 amino acids: CACRNEGATDTQYF. CDR3 DNA: TGTGCCTGCAGAAACGAGGGAGCTACAGATACGCAGTATTTT.